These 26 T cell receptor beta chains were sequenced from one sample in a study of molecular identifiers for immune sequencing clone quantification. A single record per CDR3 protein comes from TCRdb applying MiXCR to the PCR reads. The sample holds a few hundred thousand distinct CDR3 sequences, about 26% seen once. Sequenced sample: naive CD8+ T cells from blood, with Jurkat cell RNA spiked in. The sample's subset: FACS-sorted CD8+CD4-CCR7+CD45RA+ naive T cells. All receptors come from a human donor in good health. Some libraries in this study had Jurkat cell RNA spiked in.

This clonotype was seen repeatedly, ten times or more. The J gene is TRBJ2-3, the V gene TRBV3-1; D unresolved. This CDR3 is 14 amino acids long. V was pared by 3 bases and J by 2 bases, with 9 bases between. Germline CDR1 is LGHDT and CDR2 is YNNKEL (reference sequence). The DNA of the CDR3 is TGTGCCAGCAGCCAGTCACTTCCCACAGATACGCAGTATTTT. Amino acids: CASSQSLPTDTQYF.

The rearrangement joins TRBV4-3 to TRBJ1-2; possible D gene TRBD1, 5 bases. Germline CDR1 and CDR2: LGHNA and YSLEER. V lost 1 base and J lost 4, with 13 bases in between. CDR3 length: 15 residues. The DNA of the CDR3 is TGCGCCAGCAGCCAAGGGGTGCAGGGCGTCTATGGCTACACCTTC. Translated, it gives CASSQGVQGVYGYTF.

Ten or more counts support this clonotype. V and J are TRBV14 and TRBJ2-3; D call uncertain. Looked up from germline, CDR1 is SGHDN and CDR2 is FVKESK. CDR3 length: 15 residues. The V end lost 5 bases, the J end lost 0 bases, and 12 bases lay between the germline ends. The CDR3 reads CASSSTAISTDTQYF. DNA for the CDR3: TGTGCCAGCAGCTCTACAGCAATTAGCACAGATACGCAGTATTTT.

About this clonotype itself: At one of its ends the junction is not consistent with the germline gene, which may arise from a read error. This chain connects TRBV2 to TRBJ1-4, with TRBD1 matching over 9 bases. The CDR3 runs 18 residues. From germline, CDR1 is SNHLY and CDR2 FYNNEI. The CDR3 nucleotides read TGTGCCAGCAGTGACGTAAAGGGACAGGGTTGGACTAGTGAAAAACTGTTTTTT. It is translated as CASSDVKGQGWTSEKLFF.

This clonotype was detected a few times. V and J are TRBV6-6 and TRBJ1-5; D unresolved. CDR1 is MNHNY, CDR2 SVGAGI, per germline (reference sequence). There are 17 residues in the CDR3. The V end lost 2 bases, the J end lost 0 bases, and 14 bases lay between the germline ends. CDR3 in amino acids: CASSYLGVGFSNQPQHF. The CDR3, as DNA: TGTGCCAGCAGTTACCTAGGTGTCGGATTTAGCAATCAGCCCCAGCATTTT.

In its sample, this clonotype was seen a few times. The CDR3 here is CSAIPRLAGASYEQYF. Written as DNA, the CDR3 is TGCAGTGCCATCCCAAGACTAGCGGGGGCCTCCTACGAGCAGTACTTC. This chain connects TRBV20-1 to TRBJ2-7; 12 bases agree with TRBD2. The CDR3 is made up of 16 amino acids. The germline V gene encodes CDR1 DFQATT and CDR2 SNEGSKA (reference sequence). After removal of 6 bases from V and 0 bases from J, the junction contained 9 bases not matched to a gene.

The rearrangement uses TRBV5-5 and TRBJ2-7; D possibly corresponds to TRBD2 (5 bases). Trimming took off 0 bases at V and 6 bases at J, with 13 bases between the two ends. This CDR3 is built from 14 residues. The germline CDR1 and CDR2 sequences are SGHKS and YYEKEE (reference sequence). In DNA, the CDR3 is TGTGCCAGCAGCTTGGCCGAACTAGTCGGCGAGCAGTACTTC. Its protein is CASSLAELVGEQYF. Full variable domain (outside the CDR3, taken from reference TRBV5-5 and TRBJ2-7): DAGVTQSPTHLIKTRGQQVTLRCSPISGHKSVSWYQQVLGQGPQFIFQYYEKEERGRGNFPDRFSARQFPNYSSELNVNALLLGDSALYLCASSLAELVGEQYFGPGTRLTVT.

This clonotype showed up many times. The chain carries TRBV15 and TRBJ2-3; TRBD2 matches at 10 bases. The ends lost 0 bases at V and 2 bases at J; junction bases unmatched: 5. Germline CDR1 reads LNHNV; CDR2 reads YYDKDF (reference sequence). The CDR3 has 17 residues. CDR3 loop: CATSREIAGGSTDTQYF. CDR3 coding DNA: TGTGCCACCAGCAGAGAAATAGCGGGGGGATCCACAGATACGCAGTATTTT.

The CDR3 loop is CASSYTGIGSADTQYF. CDR3 DNA sequence: TGTGCCAGCAGTTACACAGGGATCGGGAGCGCAGATACGCAGTATTTT. This chain links TRBV6-5 with TRBJ2-3; D may correspond to TRBD1 or TRBD2 (6 bases each). In germline, CDR1 is MNHEY, CDR2 SVGAGI. The CDR3 sequence is 16 residues long. The ends were cut back, 2 bases at V and 4 bases at J, with 16 bases in the middle.

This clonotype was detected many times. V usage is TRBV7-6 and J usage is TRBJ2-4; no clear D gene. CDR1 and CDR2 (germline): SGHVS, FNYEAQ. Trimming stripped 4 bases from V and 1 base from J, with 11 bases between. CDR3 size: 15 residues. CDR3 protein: CASSSYDNAKNIQYF. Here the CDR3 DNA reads TGTGCCAGCAGCTCCTATGACAACGCCAAAAACATTCAGTACTTC. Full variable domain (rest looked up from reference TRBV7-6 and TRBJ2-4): GAGVSQSPRYKVTKRGQDVALRCDPISGHVSLYWYRQALGQGPEFLTYFNYEAQQDKSGLPNDRFSAERPEGSISTLTIQRTEQRDSAMYRCASSSYDNAKNIQYFGAGTRLSVL.

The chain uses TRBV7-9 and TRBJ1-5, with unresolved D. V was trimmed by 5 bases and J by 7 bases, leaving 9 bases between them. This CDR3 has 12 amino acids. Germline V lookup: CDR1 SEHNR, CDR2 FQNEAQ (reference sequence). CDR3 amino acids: CASSPDGQPQHF. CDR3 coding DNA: TGTGCCAGCAGCCCGGACGGCCAGCCCCAGCATTTT.

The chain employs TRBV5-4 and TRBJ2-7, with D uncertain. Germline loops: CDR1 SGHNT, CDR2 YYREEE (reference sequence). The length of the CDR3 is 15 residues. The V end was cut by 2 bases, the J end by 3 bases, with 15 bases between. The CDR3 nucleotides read TGTGCCAGCAGCTTCGACGGCCTCCCTTACTACGAGCAGTACTTC. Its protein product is CASSFDGLPYYEQYF.

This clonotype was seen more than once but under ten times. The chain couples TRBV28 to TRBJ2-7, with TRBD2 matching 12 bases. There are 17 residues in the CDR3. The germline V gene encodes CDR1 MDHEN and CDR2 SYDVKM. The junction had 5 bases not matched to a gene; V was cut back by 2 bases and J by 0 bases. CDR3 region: CASSLRTSGTLSYEQYF. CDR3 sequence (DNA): TGTGCCAGCAGTTTAAGGACTAGCGGGACTCTCTCCTACGAGCAGTACTTC.

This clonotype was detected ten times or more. The CDR3 sequence: CASSQDRGWANVLTF. The CDR3, as DNA: TGCGCCAGCAGCCAGGACAGGGGCTGGGCCAACGTCCTGACTTTC. This rearrangement joins TRBV4-3 to TRBJ2-6, with TRBD1 identical over 9 bases. The germline gives CDR1 LGHNA, CDR2 YSLEER. The CDR3 length is 15 residues. V shed 3 bases, J shed 5 bases, and the junction held 2 bases outside the gene matches.

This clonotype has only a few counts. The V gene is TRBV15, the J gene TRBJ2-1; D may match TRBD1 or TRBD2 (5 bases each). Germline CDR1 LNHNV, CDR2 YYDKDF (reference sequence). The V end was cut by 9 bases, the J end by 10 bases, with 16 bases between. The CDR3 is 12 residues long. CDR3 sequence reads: CATRRDGGEQFF. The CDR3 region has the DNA TGTGCCACTCGCAGGGATGGAGGAGAGCAGTTCTTC.

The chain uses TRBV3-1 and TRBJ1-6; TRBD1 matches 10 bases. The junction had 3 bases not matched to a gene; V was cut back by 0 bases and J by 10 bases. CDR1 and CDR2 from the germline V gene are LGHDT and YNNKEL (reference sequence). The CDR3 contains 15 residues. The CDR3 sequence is CASSQDWDRGSPLHF. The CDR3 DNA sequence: TGTGCCAGCAGCCAAGATTGGGACAGGGGATCACCCCTCCACTTT. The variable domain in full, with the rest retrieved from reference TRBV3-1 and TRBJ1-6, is DTAVSQTPKYLVTQMGNDKSIKCEQNLGHDTMYWYKQDSKKFLKIMFSYNNKELIINETVPNRFSPKSPDKAHLNLHINSLELGDSAVYFCASSQDWDRGSPLHFGNGTRLTVT.

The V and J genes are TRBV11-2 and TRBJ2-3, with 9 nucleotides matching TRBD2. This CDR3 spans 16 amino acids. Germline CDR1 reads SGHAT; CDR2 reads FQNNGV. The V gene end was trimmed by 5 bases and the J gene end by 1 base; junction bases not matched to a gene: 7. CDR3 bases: TGTGCCAGCAGCCAGACTAGCGGTTGGGGCACAGATACGCAGTATTTT. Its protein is CASSQTSGWGTDTQYF.

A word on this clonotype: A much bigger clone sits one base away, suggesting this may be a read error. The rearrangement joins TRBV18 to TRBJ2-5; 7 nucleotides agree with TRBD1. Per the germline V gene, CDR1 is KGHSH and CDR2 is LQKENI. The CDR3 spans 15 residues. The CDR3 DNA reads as TGTGCCAGCTCACACCCGGGACAGTACCAAGAGCCCCAGTACTTC. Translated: CASSHPGQYQEPQYF. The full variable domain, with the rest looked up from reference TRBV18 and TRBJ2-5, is NAGVMQNPRHLVRRRGQEARLRCSPMKGHSHVYWYRQLPEEGLKFMVYLQKENIIDESGMPKERFSAEFPKEGPSILRIQQVVRGDSAAYFCASSHPGQYQEPQYFGPGTRLLVL.

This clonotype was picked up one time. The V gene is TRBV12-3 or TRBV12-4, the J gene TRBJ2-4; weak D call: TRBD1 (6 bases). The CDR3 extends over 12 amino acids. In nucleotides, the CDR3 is TGTGTTAGCAGTTTAGGGGGAGATATTCAGTACTTC. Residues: CVSSLGGDIQYF.

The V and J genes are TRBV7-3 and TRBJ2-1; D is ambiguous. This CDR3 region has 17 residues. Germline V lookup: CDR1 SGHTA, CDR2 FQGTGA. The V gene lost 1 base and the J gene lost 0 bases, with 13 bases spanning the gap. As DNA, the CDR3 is TGTGCCAGCAGCTTAAGCGGCCAGACGGGCTCCTACAATGAGCAGTTCTTC. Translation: CASSLSGQTGSYNEQFF.

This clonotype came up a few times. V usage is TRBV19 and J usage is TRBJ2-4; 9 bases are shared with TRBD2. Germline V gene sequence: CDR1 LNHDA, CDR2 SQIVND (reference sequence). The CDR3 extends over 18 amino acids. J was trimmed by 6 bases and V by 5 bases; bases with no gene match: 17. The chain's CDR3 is CASSETGLSGGLLNIQYF. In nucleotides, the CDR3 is TGTGCCAGTAGTGAGACAGGGCTTAGCGGGGGACTTTTAAACATTCAGTACTTC.

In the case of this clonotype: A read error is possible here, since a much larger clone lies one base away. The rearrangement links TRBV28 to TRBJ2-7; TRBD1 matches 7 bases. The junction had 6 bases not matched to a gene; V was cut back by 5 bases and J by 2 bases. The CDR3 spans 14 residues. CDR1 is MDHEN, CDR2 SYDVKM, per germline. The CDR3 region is CASSDRATPYEQYF. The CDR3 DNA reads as TGTGCCAGCAGTGACAGGGCCACCCCCTACGAGCAGTACTTC.

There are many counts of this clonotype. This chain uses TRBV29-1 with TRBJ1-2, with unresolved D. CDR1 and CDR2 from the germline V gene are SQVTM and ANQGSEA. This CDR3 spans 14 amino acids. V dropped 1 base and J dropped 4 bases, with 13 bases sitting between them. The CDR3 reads CSVEVISLVYGYTF. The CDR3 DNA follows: TGCAGCGTTGAAGTAATCAGTTTGGTCTATGGCTACACCTTC.

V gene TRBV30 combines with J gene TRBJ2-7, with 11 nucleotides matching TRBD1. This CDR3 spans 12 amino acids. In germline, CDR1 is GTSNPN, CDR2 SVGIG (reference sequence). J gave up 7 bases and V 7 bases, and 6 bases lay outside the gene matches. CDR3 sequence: CASDRGLREQYF. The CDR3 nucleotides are TGTGCCTCGGACAGGGGGCTAAGGGAGCAGTACTTC.

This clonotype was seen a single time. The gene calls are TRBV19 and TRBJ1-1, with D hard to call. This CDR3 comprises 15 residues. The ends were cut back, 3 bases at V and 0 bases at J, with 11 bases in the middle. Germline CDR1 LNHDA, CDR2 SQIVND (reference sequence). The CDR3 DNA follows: TGTGCCAGTAGTATCTCGGTCCTGATGAACACTGAAGCTTTCTTT. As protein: CASSISVLMNTEAFF.

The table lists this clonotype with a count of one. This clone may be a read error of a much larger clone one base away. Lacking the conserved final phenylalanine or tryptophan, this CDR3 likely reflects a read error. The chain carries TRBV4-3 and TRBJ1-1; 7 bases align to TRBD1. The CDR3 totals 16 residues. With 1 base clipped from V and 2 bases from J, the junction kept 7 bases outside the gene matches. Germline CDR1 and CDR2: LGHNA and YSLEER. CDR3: CASSQGAGGLNTEAFL. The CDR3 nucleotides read TGCGCCAGCAGCCAAGGGGCAGGGGGGCTCAACACTGAAGCTTTCCTT.